Below are 19 T cell receptor beta chains sequenced from a single sample in a study of T cells in Graves' hyperthyroidism and ophthalmopathy. TCR beta CDR3 regions were amplified from RNA transcripts. The study used the HTBI primer set for a first-round RT-PCR of the TCR CDR3. TCRdb reprocessed the multiplex PCR reads with MiXCR, giving one entry per CDR3 protein. The sample holds 650,000 to 750,000 distinct CDR3 sequences; around 13% are singletons and the top ten take roughly 10%. Sequencing input: blood. These receptors all stem from a young woman with Graves' hyperthyroidism.

Ten or more counts support this clonotype. This chain connects TRBV27 to TRBJ1-2; tentatively, D is TRBD1 (6 bases). Germline V gene sequence: CDR1 MNHEY, CDR2 SMNVEV (reference sequence). This CDR3 contains 17 residues. The germline V and J ends were trimmed by 5 bases and 3 bases, with 22 bases remaining between them. The CDR3 DNA reads TGTGCCAGCAGTACCCTACAGGGTTGGGCCCGGGACTATGGCTACACCTTC. This codes for CASSTLQGWARDYGYTF.

This clonotype was picked up many times. The rearrangement uses TRBV2 and TRBJ1-2; no definite D call. The V and J ends lost 6 bases and 6 bases respectively, with 11 bases between them. The CDR3 runs 12 residues. CDR1 and CDR2 from the germline V gene are SNHLY and FYNNEI. CDR3 coding DNA: TGTGCCAGCAGGGTGGGCAGCCATGGCTACACCTTC. Amino acid sequence: CASRVGSHGYTF.

This clonotype came up a few times. CDR3 region: CASSAGLMTEQFF. The CDR3 DNA is TGTGCCAGTAGTGCGGGACTGATGACAGAGCAGTTCTTC. The chain recombines TRBV19 with TRBJ2-1; TRBD2 might be the D (6 bases). This CDR3 spans 13 amino acids. V dropped 5 bases and J dropped 10 bases, with 15 bases sitting between them. CDR1 is LNHDA and CDR2 is SQIVND in the germline V gene (reference sequence).

The rearrangement links TRBV20-1 to TRBJ1-2, with D possibly TRBD1 on 6 matching bases. The CDR3 is made up of 11 amino acids. The germline CDR1 and CDR2 sequences are DFQATT and SNEGSKA (reference sequence). V was shortened by 5 bases and J by 7 bases, with 11 bases between the two germline ends. The CDR3 coding sequence is TGCAGTGCTTTTCAGGGGAGTGGCTACACCTTC. Its translation is CSAFQGSGYTF.

The CDR3 DNA follows: TGTGCCAGCAAAACTATAGGGGTGCAAGAGACCCAGTACTTC. This gives the protein CASKTIGVQETQYF. The rearrangement uses TRBV11-1 and TRBJ2-5; perhaps TRBD1 as D (5 bases). CDR3 length equals 14 residues. CDR1 and CDR2 (germline): SGHAT, FQDESV (reference sequence). The ends were cut back, 7 bases at V and 2 bases at J, with 14 bases in the middle.

This clonotype was seen a handful of times. The chain has TRBV7-9 and TRBJ1-1; possible D gene TRBD1, 6 bases. This CDR3 comprises 13 residues. V lost 5 bases, J lost 10 bases, and 17 bases lay in between. CDR1 and CDR2 (germline): SEHNR, FQNEAQ (reference sequence). CDR3 DNA sequence: TGTGCCAGCAGCCTCCCACCCGGGGGCCCAGCTTTCTTT. This gives the protein CASSLPPGGPAFF.

In the case of this clonotype: One end of the junction varies from germline; a read error may be responsible. The chain has TRBV5-5 and TRBJ2-2; possible D gene TRBD2, 5 bases. Germline CDR1 is SGHKS and CDR2 is YYEKEE (reference sequence). The CDR3 has 15 residues. The CDR3 DNA reads TGTGCCAGCAGCTTAGCCCCAACTAGTTCCGGGGAGCTGCTTTTT. Translated: CASSLAPTSSGELLF.

The chain uses TRBV6-1 and TRBJ2-4; a possible D gene is TRBD2 (5 bases). Germline V gives CDR1 MNHNS, CDR2 SASEGT. This CDR3 is 16 amino acids long. Trimming removed 7 bases from V and 1 base from J, with 17 bases in between. The chain's CDR3 is CASTTPGERAKNIQYF. CDR3 DNA: TGTGCCAGCACAACCCCTGGGGAGCGGGCCAAAAACATTCAGTACTTC.

This chain connects TRBV6-2 or TRBV6-3 to TRBJ1-5, with a weak D call TRBD1 (6 bases). Germline values: CDR1 MNHEY, CDR2 SVGEGT. V was trimmed by 2 bases and J by 0 bases, leaving 11 bases between them. The CDR3 has 16 residues. The CDR3 loop is CASSYGQGNSNQPQHF. For the CDR3, the DNA is TGTGCCAGCAGTTACGGGCAGGGGAATAGCAATCAGCCCCAGCATTTT.

At least ten counts were recorded for this clonotype. The chain carries TRBV30 and TRBJ1-2, with D perhaps TRBD1 (5 bases). Germline CDR1 and CDR2: GTSNPN and SVGIG (reference sequence). The V end lost 5 bases, the J end lost 2 bases, and 6 bases lay between the germline ends. The CDR3 length is 11 residues. In nucleotides, the CDR3 is TGTGCCTGGCAGGGCAACTATGGCTACACCTTC. Its protein is CAWQGNYGYTF.

The J gene is TRBJ2-7, the V gene TRBV30, with 10 bases matching TRBD1. Per the germline V gene, CDR1 is GTSNPN and CDR2 is SVGIG (reference sequence). This CDR3 contains 12 residues. The trim removed 5 bases at V and 3 bases at J, leaving 1 base unmatched. This chain's CDR3 is CAWWDRGYEQYF. The CDR3 DNA reads TGTGCCTGGTGGGACAGGGGCTACGAGCAGTACTTC.

This clonotype has a count of ten or more. This chain joins TRBV30 and TRBJ2-1; 11 positions agree with TRBD2. Unmatched junction bases numbered 10, after V lost 2 bases and J lost 4 bases. This CDR3 comprises 17 residues. Germline CDR1 and CDR2: GTSNPN and SVGIG (reference sequence). CDR3 DNA: TGTGCCTGGAGTCCCTCCCGGACTAGCGGGTCTTACAATGAGCAGTTCTTC. The encoded protein is CAWSPSRTSGSYNEQFF.

This clonotype was picked up many times. V is TRBV29-1 and J is TRBJ1-1; D gene unclear. The CDR3 contains 10 residues. Germline-derived CDR1 and CDR2 are SQVTM and ANQGSEA. The germline V and J ends were trimmed by 7 bases and 2 bases, with 5 bases remaining between them. The CDR3: CSGLNTEAFF. The CDR3 bases are TGCAGCGGACTAAACACTGAAGCTTTCTTT.

This clonotype has a count of ten or more. The rearrangement uses TRBV4-3 and TRBJ2-7, with D possibly being TRBD2 (5 bases). The V end was cut by 3 bases, the J end by 3 bases, with 15 bases between. This CDR3 comprises 15 residues. CDR1 and CDR2 from the germline V gene are LGHNA and YSLEER. CDR3 nucleotide sequence: TGCGCCAGCAGCCACCGAGGTGAGGGTAACTACGAGCAGTACTTC. The encoded protein is CASSHRGEGNYEQYF.

V and J are TRBV28 and TRBJ1-2; D gene uncertain. The CDR3 has 15 residues. V lost 0 bases and J lost 1, with 9 bases in between. Germline loops: CDR1 MDHEN, CDR2 SYDVKM. The CDR3 DNA is TGTGCCAGCAGTTTATGGGCAGATTTTAACTATGGCTACACCTTC. Its translation is CASSLWADFNYGYTF.

The chain joins TRBV18 to TRBJ2-1; maybe TRBD2 (5 bases). Germline CDR1 KGHSH, CDR2 LQKENI. This CDR3 spans 11 amino acids. Trimming took 4 bases from V and 9 from J, leaving 7 bases between them. DNA of the CDR3: TGTGCCAGCTCACAGGGAGTTGAGCAGTTCTTC. It encodes CASSQGVEQFF.

This clonotype was counted ten times or more. This sequence joins TRBV28 and TRBJ1-2; 7 nucleotides line up with TRBD1. This CDR3 has 16 amino acids. V gave up 6 bases and J gave up 5 bases; unmatched junction bases: 15. The germline V gene encodes CDR1 MDHEN and CDR2 SYDVKM. In DNA, the CDR3 is TGTGCCAGCAGCTCACCCACGCGGACAGGAAGTTATGGCTACACCTTC. The encoded protein is CASSSPTRTGSYGYTF.

This clonotype appeared once. This sequence may be a read error, since a much larger clone differs from it by one base. This chain joins TRBV18 and TRBJ1-1; possible D gene TRBD1, 5 bases. This CDR3 is built from 13 residues. Germline CDR1 reads KGHSH; CDR2 reads LQKENI. The CDR3 DNA sequence: TGTGCCAGCCCACCATCGGGGGATACTGAAGCTTTCTTT. This gives the protein CASPPSGDTEAFF.

This clonotype has at least ten counts. This chain uses TRBV11-2 with TRBJ2-5, with D unresolved. There are 13 residues in the CDR3. The V and J ends lost 5 bases and 4 bases respectively, with 11 bases between them. In germline, CDR1 is SGHAT, CDR2 FQNNGV. For the CDR3, the DNA is TGTGCCAGCAGCCCCCCTCTGGGAGAGACCCAGTACTTC. Translating it yields CASSPPLGETQYF. Using reference TRBV11-2 and TRBJ2-5 for the parts outside the CDR3, the full variable domain is EAGVAQSPRYKIIEKRQSVAFWCNPISGHATLYWYQQILGQGPKLLIQFQNNGVVDDSQLPKDRFSAERLKGVDSTLKIQPAKLEDSAVYLCASSPPLGETQYFGPGTRLLVL.